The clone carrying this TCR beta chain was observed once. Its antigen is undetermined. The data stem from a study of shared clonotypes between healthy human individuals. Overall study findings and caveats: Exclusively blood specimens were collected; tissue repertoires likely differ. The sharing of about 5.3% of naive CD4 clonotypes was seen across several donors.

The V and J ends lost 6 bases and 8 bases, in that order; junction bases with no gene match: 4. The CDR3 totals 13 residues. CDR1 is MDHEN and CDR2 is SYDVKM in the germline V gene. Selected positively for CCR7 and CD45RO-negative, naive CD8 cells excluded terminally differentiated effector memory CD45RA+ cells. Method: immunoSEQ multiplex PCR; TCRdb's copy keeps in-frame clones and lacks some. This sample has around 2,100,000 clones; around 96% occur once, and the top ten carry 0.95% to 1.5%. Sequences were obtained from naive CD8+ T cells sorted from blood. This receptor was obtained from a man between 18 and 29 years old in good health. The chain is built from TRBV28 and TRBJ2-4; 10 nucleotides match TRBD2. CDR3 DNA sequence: TGTGCCAGCAGGTTAGCGGGGGGTGACATTCAGTACTTC. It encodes CASRLAGGDIQYF.